The 3 T cell receptor beta chains presented below share a single source sample, sequenced in a study of blood T cell repertoires in COVID-19. The table came from immunoSEQ multiplex PCR; TCRdb's copy has only in-frame clones and leaves some out. Here the sample spans around 210,000 clones, roughly 82% being singletons. The sequencing sample was made of peripheral blood. The source of these receptors is a human donor in a cohort sampled during active COVID-19.

The V gene is TRBV6-6, the J gene TRBJ1-3; D is uncertain. The length of the CDR3 is 10 residues. Trimming left V 11 bases short and J 3 bases short, with 5 bases between. Germline CDR1 and CDR2: MNHNY and SVGAGI (reference sequence). DNA of the CDR3: TGTGCCTCCTATGGAAACACCATATATTTT. It is translated as CASYGNTIYF.

The chain has TRBV27 and TRBJ2-7; 7 bases are shared with TRBD1. This CDR3 is 15 amino acids long. CDR1 MNHEY and CDR2 SMNVEV come from the germline V gene (reference sequence). V lost 6 bases and J lost 3; bases outside the gene matches: 11. CDR3 loop: CASSMGTDGRYEQYF. DNA of the CDR3: TGTGCCAGCAGCATGGGGACAGACGGTCGCTACGAGCAGTACTTC.

This clone was seen only a few times. The rearrangement joins TRBV5-1 to TRBJ2-3; D is perhaps TRBD1 (5 bases). Germline loops: CDR1 SGHRS, CDR2 YFSETQ. The CDR3 sequence is 16 residues long. V was shortened by 4 bases and J by 2 bases, with 17 bases between the two germline ends. The CDR3 is CASSPVETAYTDTQYF. The CDR3 region has the DNA TGCGCCAGCAGCCCGGTCGAGACAGCGTACACAGATACGCAGTATTTT.